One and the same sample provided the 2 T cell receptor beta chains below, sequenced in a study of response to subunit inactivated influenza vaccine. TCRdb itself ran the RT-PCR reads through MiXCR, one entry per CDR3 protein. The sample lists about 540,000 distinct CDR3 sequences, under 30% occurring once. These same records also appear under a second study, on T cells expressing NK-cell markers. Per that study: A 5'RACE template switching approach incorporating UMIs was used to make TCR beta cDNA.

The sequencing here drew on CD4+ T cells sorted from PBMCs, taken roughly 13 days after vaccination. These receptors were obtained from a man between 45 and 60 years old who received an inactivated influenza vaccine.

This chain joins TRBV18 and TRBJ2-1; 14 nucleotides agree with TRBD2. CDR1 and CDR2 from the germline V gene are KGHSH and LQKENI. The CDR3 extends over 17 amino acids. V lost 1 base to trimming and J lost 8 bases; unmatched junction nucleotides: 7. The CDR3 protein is CASSPRLAGGLKDEQFF. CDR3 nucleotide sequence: TGTGCCAGCTCACCACGACTAGCGGGGGGGCTTAAGGATGAGCAGTTCTTC.

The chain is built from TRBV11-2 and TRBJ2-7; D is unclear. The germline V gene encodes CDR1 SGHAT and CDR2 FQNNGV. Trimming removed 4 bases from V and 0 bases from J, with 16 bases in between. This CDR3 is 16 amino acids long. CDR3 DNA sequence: TGTGCCAGCAGCTCTAAACCAGGCCTTAGCTCCTACGAGCAGTACTTC. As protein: CASSSKPGLSSYEQYF.